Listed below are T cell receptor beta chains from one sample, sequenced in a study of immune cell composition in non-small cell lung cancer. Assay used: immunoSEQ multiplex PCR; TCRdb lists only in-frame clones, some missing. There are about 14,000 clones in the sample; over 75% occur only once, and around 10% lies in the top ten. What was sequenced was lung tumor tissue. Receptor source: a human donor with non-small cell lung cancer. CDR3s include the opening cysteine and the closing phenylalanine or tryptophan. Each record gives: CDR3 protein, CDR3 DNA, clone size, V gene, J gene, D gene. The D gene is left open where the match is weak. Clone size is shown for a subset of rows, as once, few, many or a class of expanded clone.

CDR3aa: CASSLDRADTQYF; CDR3nt: TGTGCCAGCAGCTTAGACCGGGCAGATACGCAGTATTTT; abundance: -; v_gene: TRBV11-3; j_gene: TRBJ2-3; d_gene: -
CDR3aa: CASSSGLASTDTQYF; CDR3nt: TGTGCCAGTAGTTCCGGACTAGCTAGCACAGATACGCAGTATTTT; abundance: -; v_gene: TRBV19; j_gene: TRBJ2-3; d_gene: TRBD2
CDR3aa: CASPPSGGPNEQFF; CDR3nt: TGTGCCTCGCCCCCTAGCGGGGGACCCAATGAGCAGTTCTTC; abundance: few; v_gene: TRBV6-4; j_gene: TRBJ2-1; d_gene: TRBD2
CDR3aa: CASSVGRSSGNTIYF; CDR3nt: TGTGCCAGCAGCGTAGGCAGAAGCTCTGGAAACACCATATATTTT; abundance: medium-sized; v_gene: TRBV9; j_gene: TRBJ1-3; d_gene: -
CDR3aa: CASSLVWGDGTDTQYF; CDR3nt: TGCGCCAGCAGCCTTGTGTGGGGAGATGGGACAGATACGCAGTATTTT; abundance: -; v_gene: TRBV4-1; j_gene: TRBJ2-3; d_gene: -
CDR3aa: CASSLEGRASTDTQYF; CDR3nt: TGCGCCAGCAGCTTGGAGGGCCGAGCTAGCACAGATACGCAGTATTTT; abundance: -; v_gene: TRBV5-1; j_gene: TRBJ2-3; d_gene: -
CDR3aa: CASSTSTVQETQYF; CDR3nt: TGTGCCAGCAGTACCAGCACAGTCCAAGAGACCCAGTACTTC; abundance: -; v_gene: TRBV9; j_gene: TRBJ2-5; d_gene: -
CDR3aa: CSVEPGTSGIGEQFF; CDR3nt: TGCAGCGTCGAGCCTGGGACTAGCGGGATAGGTGAGCAGTTCTTC; abundance: -; v_gene: TRBV29-1; j_gene: TRBJ2-1; d_gene: TRBD2
CDR3aa: CASSRRGQGAGYTF; CDR3nt: TGCGCCAGCAGCCGTAGGGGGCAGGGGGCTGGCTACACCTTC; abundance: -; v_gene: TRBV5-1; j_gene: TRBJ1-2; d_gene: TRBD1
CDR3aa: CASSQTDTQYF; CDR3nt: TGTGCCAGCAGCCAAACGGATACGCAGTATTTT; abundance: once; v_gene: TRBV6-5; j_gene: TRBJ2-3; d_gene: -
CDR3aa: CASRLSGDTDTQYF; CDR3nt: TGTGCCAGCAGACTAAGTGGAGACACAGATACGCAGTATTTT; abundance: -; v_gene: TRBV7-2; j_gene: TRBJ2-3; d_gene: -
CDR3aa: CAWSAWGAGGVQETQYF; CDR3nt: TGTGCCTGGAGCGCTTGGGGGGCGGGAGGGGTCCAAGAGACCCAGTACTTC; abundance: -; v_gene: TRBV30; j_gene: TRBJ2-5; d_gene: TRBD2
CDR3aa: CASSLGGDEQFF; CDR3nt: TGTGCCAGCAGCTTGGGAGGGGATGAGCAGTTCTTC; abundance: -; v_gene: TRBV5-8; j_gene: TRBJ2-1; d_gene: -
CDR3aa: CAWSAQGRETQYF; CDR3nt: TGTGCCTGGAGTGCACAGGGAAGGGAGACCCAGTACTTC; abundance: -; v_gene: TRBV30; j_gene: TRBJ2-5; d_gene: -
CDR3aa: CASSPGAGGYEQYF; CDR3nt: TGCGCCAGCTCTCCAGGGGCGGGAGGCTACGAGCAGTACTTC; abundance: -; v_gene: TRBV4-3; j_gene: TRBJ2-7; d_gene: TRBD2
CDR3aa: CASSPGGGMETQYF; CDR3nt: TGTGCCAGCAGTCCCGGAGGGGGTATGGAGACCCAGTACTTC; abundance: -; v_gene: TRBV7-6; j_gene: TRBJ2-5; d_gene: -
CDR3aa: CAISAPGTRASYGYTF; CDR3nt: TGTGCCATCAGCGCACCCGGGACAAGGGCCTCCTATGGCTACACCTTC; abundance: -; v_gene: TRBV10-3; j_gene: TRBJ1-2; d_gene: -
CDR3aa: CASSYTGDGGSPLHF; CDR3nt: TGTGCCAGCAGCTATACAGGGGATGGTGGTTCACCCCTCCACTTT; abundance: -; v_gene: TRBV7-2; j_gene: TRBJ1-6; d_gene: TRBD1
CDR3aa: CASILLGAEETQYF; CDR3nt: TGTGCCAGCATCCTACTCGGGGCAGAAGAGACCCAGTACTTC; abundance: -; v_gene: TRBV7-8; j_gene: TRBJ2-5; d_gene: -
CDR3aa: CASSGTGGSYEQYF; CDR3nt: TGTGCCAGCAGCGGTACCGGGGGATCCTACGAGCAGTACTTC; abundance: -; v_gene: TRBV9; j_gene: TRBJ2-7; d_gene: -
CDR3aa: CASSPQSLGSWSVDEQFF; CDR3nt: TGTGCCAGCAGCCCCCAGTCTCTGGGGAGCTGGTCTGTAGATGAGCAGTTCTTC; abundance: -; v_gene: TRBV7-9; j_gene: TRBJ2-1; d_gene: -
CDR3aa: CSVAAGVGETQYF; CDR3nt: TGCAGCGTTGCAGCGGGAGTGGGGGAGACCCAGTACTTC; abundance: few; v_gene: TRBV29-1; j_gene: TRBJ2-5; d_gene: TRBD2
CDR3aa: CSVELAGVADTQYF; CDR3nt: TGCAGCGTTGAGCTAGCGGGAGTTGCAGATACGCAGTATTTT; abundance: -; v_gene: TRBV29-1; j_gene: TRBJ2-3; d_gene: TRBD2
CDR3aa: CASSVGDPDTGELFF; CDR3nt: TGTGCCAGCAGCGTAGGGGACCCAGACACCGGGGAGCTGTTTTTT; abundance: -; v_gene: TRBV9; j_gene: TRBJ2-2; d_gene: -
CDR3aa: CSVVGTSGVSYEQYF; CDR3nt: TGCAGCGTTGTGGGGACTAGCGGGGTCTCCTACGAGCAGTACTTC; abundance: -; v_gene: TRBV29-1; j_gene: TRBJ2-7; d_gene: TRBD2
CDR3aa: CASSLLAGATYNEQFF; CDR3nt: TGTGCCAGCAGTCTTCTAGCGGGAGCGACCTACAATGAGCAGTTCTTC; abundance: -; v_gene: TRBV7-9; j_gene: TRBJ2-1; d_gene: TRBD2
CDR3aa: CASRRAGDSYEQYF; CDR3nt: TGTGCCAGCAGACGAGCGGGGGACTCCTACGAGCAGTACTTC; abundance: -; v_gene: TRBV28; j_gene: TRBJ2-7; d_gene: TRBD2
CDR3aa: CASRPRGLAEPSYEQYF; CDR3nt: TGTGCCAGCAGGCCTCGGGGACTAGCGGAACCCTCCTACGAGCAGTACTTC; abundance: few; v_gene: TRBV7-2; j_gene: TRBJ2-7; d_gene: TRBD2
CDR3aa: CASSAGRTGSNQPQHF; CDR3nt: TGTGCCAGCAGTGCCGGAAGGACAGGAAGCAATCAGCCCCAGCATTTT; abundance: -; v_gene: TRBV6-1; j_gene: TRBJ1-5; d_gene: TRBD1
CDR3aa: CASSPLNTYNEQFF; CDR3nt: TGCGCCAGCAGCCCACTCAATACCTACAATGAGCAGTTCTTC; abundance: -; v_gene: TRBV5-1; j_gene: TRBJ2-1; d_gene: -
CDR3aa: CASSPLSGSYEQYF; CDR3nt: TGTGCCAGCAGCCCCTTATCGGGGTCCTACGAGCAGTACTTC; abundance: -; v_gene: TRBV4-2; j_gene: TRBJ2-7; d_gene: -
CDR3aa: CASSQDMAGGRYNEQFF; CDR3nt: TGCGCCAGCAGCCAAGATATGGCGGGAGGGAGGTACAATGAGCAGTTCTTC; abundance: once; v_gene: TRBV4-3; j_gene: TRBJ2-1; d_gene: TRBD2
CDR3aa: CATSRRSLAESGEQFF; CDR3nt: TGTGCCACCAGCAGGAGAAGTCTAGCGGAGTCGGGAGAGCAGTTCTTC; abundance: -; v_gene: TRBV15; j_gene: TRBJ2-1; d_gene: TRBD2
CDR3aa: CAITSPDRGATDTQYF; CDR3nt: TGTGCCATCACCTCCCCAGACAGGGGAGCCACAGATACGCAGTATTTT; abundance: -; v_gene: TRBV10-3; j_gene: TRBJ2-3; d_gene: TRBD1
CDR3aa: CASSRTGATTNEKLFF; CDR3nt: TGCGCCAGCAGCAGAACAGGGGCTACAACTAATGAAAAACTGTTTTTT; abundance: -; v_gene: TRBV4-1; j_gene: TRBJ1-4; d_gene: TRBD1
CDR3aa: CASSPKGADGYTF; CDR3nt: TGTGCCAGCTCACCAAAAGGAGCCGATGGCTACACCTTC; abundance: -; v_gene: TRBV18; j_gene: TRBJ1-2; d_gene: -
CDR3aa: CASKRNRTGHQPQHF; CDR3nt: TGTGCCAGCAAAAGAAACCGGACAGGGCATCAGCCCCAGCATTTT; abundance: -; v_gene: TRBV2; j_gene: TRBJ1-5; d_gene: TRBD1
CDR3aa: CASSILAGEKNTQYF; CDR3nt: TGTGCCAGCAGTATACTAGCGGGAGAGAAAAATACGCAGTATTTT; abundance: -; v_gene: TRBV6-4; j_gene: TRBJ2-3; d_gene: TRBD2
CDR3aa: CASSELLAGAGGTQYF; CDR3nt: TGTGCCAGCAGCGAGCTACTAGCGGGAGCCGGGGGGACCCAGTACTTC; abundance: -; v_gene: TRBV14; j_gene: TRBJ2-5; d_gene: TRBD2
CDR3aa: CASSPAKITYEQYF; CDR3nt: TGTGCCAGCAGCCCGGCGAAAATCACCTACGAGCAGTACTTC; abundance: -; v_gene: TRBV7-2; j_gene: TRBJ2-7; d_gene: -
CDR3aa: CASSLEGLAGNEQFF; CDR3nt: TGCGCCAGCAGCTTGGAGGGACTAGCAGGCAATGAGCAGTTCTTC; abundance: -; v_gene: TRBV5-1; j_gene: TRBJ2-1; d_gene: TRBD2
CDR3aa: CASSLDREGPQHF; CDR3nt: TGTGCCAGCAGCTTGGACCGGGAGGGGCCCCAGCATTTT; abundance: -; v_gene: TRBV5-6; j_gene: TRBJ1-5; d_gene: -
CDR3aa: CAISELLGGNNQPQHF; CDR3nt: TGTGCCATCAGTGAGTTGTTGGGAGGTAATAATCAGCCCCAGCATTTT; abundance: -; v_gene: TRBV10-3; j_gene: TRBJ1-5; d_gene: -
CDR3aa: CASSPRRTSGIQETQYF; CDR3nt: TGTGCCAGCAGTCCACGGCGGACTAGCGGGATACAAGAGACCCAGTACTTC; abundance: once; v_gene: TRBV28; j_gene: TRBJ2-5; d_gene: TRBD2
CDR3aa: CASSSGQGDGYTF; CDR3nt: TGTGCCAGTAGTAGTGGACAGGGGGATGGCTACACCTTC; abundance: -; v_gene: TRBV19; j_gene: TRBJ1-2; d_gene: TRBD1